Included here is one T cell receptor (beta chain) sequence, with context. This sample was included in a study of blood T cell repertoires in COVID-19. Whole-study context: There were acute and convalescent COVID-19 samples, and they came from the United States, Italy and Spain. Sample material is recorded as cDNA or gDNA derived from T cells, B-cell-depleted T cells, or PBMCs.

The CDR3 totals 15 residues. V shed 4 bases, J shed 4 bases, and the junction held 8 bases outside the gene matches. CDR1 and CDR2 from the germline V gene are MDHEN and SYDVKM. Per the original methods: Nucleated cell number was recorded as an estimate derived from reference gene primer amplification. Sequencing used immunoSEQ multiplex PCR; TCRdb keeps in-frame clones, though not all of them. V and J calls and clone size are copied from that table; D and trimming were computed from the DNA. There are around 190,000 clones in the sample; approximately 91% occur only once, and around 1.1% lies in the top ten.

Sample: peripheral blood. The chain combines TRBV28 with TRBJ2-7; 9 bases fit TRBD1. The clonotype was recovered from a young man with acute or convalescent COVID-19. CDR3 bases: TGTGCCAGCAGTTCCCGGGACAGGGTTTGGTACGAGCAGTACTTC. Amino acids: CASSSRDRVWYEQYF.